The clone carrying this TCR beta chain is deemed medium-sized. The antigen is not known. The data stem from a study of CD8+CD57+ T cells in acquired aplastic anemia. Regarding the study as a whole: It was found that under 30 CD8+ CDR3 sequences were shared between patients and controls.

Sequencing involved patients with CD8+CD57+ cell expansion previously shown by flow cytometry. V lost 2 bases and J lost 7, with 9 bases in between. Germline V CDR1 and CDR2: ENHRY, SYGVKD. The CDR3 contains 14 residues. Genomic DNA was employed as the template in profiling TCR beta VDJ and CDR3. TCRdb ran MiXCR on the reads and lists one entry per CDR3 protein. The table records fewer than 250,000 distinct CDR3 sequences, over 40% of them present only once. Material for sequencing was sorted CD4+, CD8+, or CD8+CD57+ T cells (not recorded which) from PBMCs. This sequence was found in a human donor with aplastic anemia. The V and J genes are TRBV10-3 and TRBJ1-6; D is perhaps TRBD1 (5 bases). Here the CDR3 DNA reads TGTGCCATCAGTGAGGGGACCGACAATTCACCCCTCCACTTT. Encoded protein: CAISEGTDNSPLHF.